The next 14 T cell receptor beta chains were all read from a single sample in a study of blood T cell repertoires in COVID-19. Here immunoSEQ multiplex PCR was the method, and the copy in TCRdb shows in-frame clones only, minus some. The sample lists roughly 420,000 clones, roughly 90% seen once, with 0.9% to 1% in the top ten. Sequencing was performed on PBMCs or T cells enriched from blood (not recorded which). Receptors were obtained from a woman aged 25 to 39 with acute COVID-19.

The chain combines TRBV29-1 with TRBJ1-4; 8 positions agree with TRBD1. The ends lost 6 bases at V and 8 bases at J; junction bases unmatched: 14. The CDR3 sequence is 15 residues long. CDR1 and CDR2 (germline): SQVTM, ANQGSEA. The CDR3 DNA follows: TGCAGCGTGGACGCACCTGGACAGGGTGAGGAAAAACTGTTTTTT. Translated: CSVDAPGQGEEKLFF.

The chain employs TRBV5-6 and TRBJ1-1; a possible D gene is TRBD1 (5 bases). The CDR3 spans 14 residues. The V gene lost 3 bases and the J gene lost 1 base, with 10 bases spanning the gap. Per the germline V gene, CDR1 is SGHDT and CDR2 is YYEEEE. CDR3 residues: CASSWGGSNTEAFF. In DNA, the CDR3 is TGTGCCAGCAGCTGGGGGGGATCGAACACTGAAGCTTTCTTT.

The genes are TRBV24-1 and TRBJ1-4; 8 bases agree with TRBD1. This CDR3 is built from 16 residues. CDR1 and CDR2 (germline): KGHDR, SFDVKD. Trimming cost V 2 bases and J 4 bases; bases outside gene matches: 5. The CDR3 DNA reads as TGTGCCACCAGTGATTCCGGGACAGGTGATAATGAAAAACTGTTTTTT. This sequence encodes CATSDSGTGDNEKLFF.

The chain couples TRBV6-4 to TRBJ1-1; D gene unclear. The CDR3 contains 13 residues. The germline V gene encodes CDR1 MRHNA and CDR2 SNTAGT. Trimming stripped 9 bases from V and 1 base from J, with 12 bases between. The CDR3 DNA reads TGTGCCAGTGCCGAGGGAGGGAACACTGAAGCTTTCTTT. Translating gives CASAEGGNTEAFF.

The chain recombines TRBV19 with TRBJ1-3, with D uncertain. Trimming cost V 7 bases and J 4 bases, with 8 bases left between them. The germline gives CDR1 LNHDA, CDR2 SQIVND (reference sequence). This CDR3 has 12 amino acids. The CDR3 nucleotides read TGTGCCAGTACCCCCACAGGAAACACCATATATTTT. Its protein product is CASTPTGNTIYF.

This rearrangement joins TRBV7-2 to TRBJ2-7, with TRBD2 matching over 9 bases. The germline CDR1 and CDR2 sequences are SGHTA and FQGNSA. V dropped 7 bases and J dropped 3; count of bases not matched to a gene: 10. CDR3 length equals 15 residues. Here the CDR3 DNA reads TGTGCCAGCAACCAGGGCCTAGCGGGGTTCTACGAGCAGTACTTC. As protein: CASNQGLAGFYEQYF.

This chain connects TRBV19 to TRBJ1-2, with TRBD1 identical over 9 bases. This CDR3 is 14 amino acids long. Germline CDR1 LNHDA, CDR2 SQIVND (reference sequence). Trimming took 4 bases from V and 2 from J; bases not matched to a gene: 2. CDR3 coding DNA: TGTGCCAGTAGTACCGGGACAGGGAACTATGGCTACACCTTC. Encoded protein: CASSTGTGNYGYTF.

CDR3 amino acids: CASINDRGISSYNEQFF. CDR3 nucleotide sequence: TGTGCCAGCATAAATGACAGGGGGATTTCGTCCTACAATGAGCAGTTCTTC. V is TRBV18 and J is TRBJ2-1; 9 bases are a match to TRBD1. This CDR3 is 17 amino acids long. Germline values: CDR1 KGHSH, CDR2 LQKENI. V was pared by 8 bases and J by 1 base, with 12 bases of the junction left unmatched.

This sequence joins TRBV3-1 (or the pseudogene TRBV3-2) and TRBJ1-4; D ambiguous. CDR3 size: 13 residues. Trimming cost V 1 base and J 8 bases, with 8 bases left between them. Germline V CDR1 and CDR2: LGHDT, YNNKEL (reference sequence). CDR3 region: CASSQGSTEKLFF. Here the CDR3 DNA reads TGTGCCAGCAGCCAAGGTTCGACAGAAAAACTGTTTTTT.

This clone was counted once. J is TRBJ2-7 and V is TRBV9; D might be TRBD2 (5 bases). Trimming took 2 bases from V and 5 from J, leaving 26 bases between them. Germline V gene lookup returns CDR1 SGDLS and CDR2 YYNGEE. CDR3 length: 18 residues. CDR3 region: CASSVGPGSDSFLDEQYF. The CDR3 nucleotides read TGTGCCAGCAGCGTGGGCCCAGGCTCGGACTCCTTTCTGGACGAGCAGTACTTC.

The V call is TRBV3-1 (or the pseudogene TRBV3-2), the J call TRBJ1-1; D remains ambiguous. Germline V gene data show CDR1 as LGHDT and CDR2 as YNNKEL (reference sequence). The CDR3 extends over 12 amino acids. Trimming took off 1 base at V and 5 bases at J, with 5 bases between the two ends. CDR3 sequence (DNA): TGTGCCAGCAGCCAAGCGAGGACTGAAGCTTTCTTT. Amino acid sequence: CASSQARTEAFF.

The rearrangement links TRBV30 to TRBJ1-2, with 8 bases matching TRBD1. From germline, CDR1 is GTSNPN and CDR2 SVGIG (reference sequence). Trimming at V came to 1 base and at J to 8 bases, leaving 3 bases not matched to a gene. This CDR3 comprises 12 residues. CDR3 sequence (DNA): TGTGCCTGGAGTGGGGGACAGGCGGGCTACACCTTC. Its protein product is CAWSGGQAGYTF.

The V gene is TRBV19, the J gene TRBJ2-7; 10 positions match TRBD1. This CDR3 has 14 residues. The germline gives CDR1 LNHDA, CDR2 SQIVND (reference sequence). Germline trimming cut 3 bases from V and 4 bases from J; bases unmatched to any gene: 3. The chain's CDR3 is CASSMGQGNYEQYF. Here the CDR3 DNA reads TGTGCCAGTAGTATGGGACAGGGGAATTACGAGCAGTACTTC.

This clone was seen only a few times. The chain carries TRBV30 and TRBJ1-2; 8 bases are a match to TRBD1. The CDR3 is 15 residues long. V was pared by 1 base and J by 4 bases, with 8 bases of the junction left unmatched. Germline CDR1 and CDR2: GTSNPN and SVGIG (reference sequence). The DNA for the CDR3 is TGTGCCTGGAGTGACCCTCCAGGGGGCGGCTATGGCTACACCTTC. As protein: CAWSDPPGGGYGYTF.